These T cell receptor beta chains were read from a single sample in a study of beta chain features in type 1 diabetes. Profiling relied on immunoSEQ multiplex PCR, and the TCRdb table lists in-frame clones only, not all of them. The sample has fewer than 900,000 clones, under 20% seen once. What was sequenced was naive CD4+ T cells from blood. These receptors all stem from a woman younger than 30 in good health. The CDR3 runs from the conserved cysteine through the conserved F or W. D genes are given only for firm matches. For some rows the clone size is stated as once, few or many, or as a class when expanded; others skip it.

>TRBV7-9|TRBJ2-5|few|TRBD2
TGTGCCAGCAGCACGGGACTAGCGGAAGAGACCCAGTACTTC
CASSTGLAEETQYF
>TRBV7-9|TRBJ1-2|few|NA
TGTGCCAGCAGACAAGCAAGCTATGGCTACACCTTC
CASRQASYGYTF
>TRBV7-2|TRBJ2-7|few|NA
TGTGCCAGCAGCTTAGTAACTCAATACGAGCAGTACTTC
CASSLVTQYEQYF
>TRBV27|TRBJ2-3|NA|NA
TGTGCCAGCAGTCGCGGGATTCCCAGCACAGATACGCAGTATTTT
CASSRGIPSTDTQYF
>TRBV7-2|TRBJ2-1|few|NA
TGTGCCAGCAGCTTAGGTCGTCAGGGTTACAATGAGCAGTTCTTC
CASSLGRQGYNEQFF
>TRBV2|TRBJ1-5|NA|TRBD1
TGTGCCAGTCTCGGGACAGGGAATAGCAATCAGCCCCAGCATTTT
CASLGTGNSNQPQHF
>TRBV18|TRBJ2-7|NA|TRBD2
TGTGCCAGCTCACCCCCGGGACTAGCGGGCGAGCAGTACTTC
CASSPPGLAGEQYF
>TRBV20-1|TRBJ1-2|NA|NA
TGCAGTGCTAGAGTCAACCCCGGCTACACCTTC
CSARVNPGYTF
>TRBV5-4|TRBJ2-3|once|TRBD2
TGTGCCAGCAGCTTGTGGGCGGGACTAGCGGGAGTCGCCCCCCGGTTT
CASSLWAGLAGVAPRF
>TRBV14|TRBJ2-4|few|NA
TGTGCCAGCAGCCAAGGGCGGGATGGGTCCAAAAACATTCAGTACTTC
CASSQGRDGSKNIQYF
>TRBV18|TRBJ2-7|few|TRBD2
TGTGCCAGCTCACCAAGACTAGCGGGATCCCACGAGCAGTACTTC
CASSPRLAGSHEQYF
>TRBV7-9|TRBJ2-2|few|TRBD1
TGTGCCAGCAGCTCCAGGCTACAGGGGGCGAACACCGGGGAGCTGTTTTTT
CASSSRLQGANTGELFF
>TRBV19|TRBJ1-2|few|NA
TGTGCCAGTAGTATAGACCGGAGTGGGGGGCGAGGCTACACCTTC
CASSIDRSGGRGYTF
>TRBV2|TRBJ1-1|few|TRBD1
TGTGCCAGCAAATCCACAGGGGTGGGCACTGAAGCTTTCTTT
CASKSTGVGTEAFF
>TRBV27|TRBJ1-1|few|NA
TGTGCCAGCAGTTTAGGGACGTCTTTGAACACTGAAGCTTTCTTT
CASSLGTSLNTEAFF
>TRBV29-1|TRBJ2-2|NA|NA
TGCAGCGTTGAGTTGGCAGTGGGCACCGGGGAGCTGTTTTTT
CSVELAVGTGELFF
>TRBV6-1|TRBJ2-3|NA|NA
TGTGCCAGCAGTCAAGAGGGGGACACAGATACGCAGTATTTT
CASSQEGDTDTQYF
>TRBV28|TRBJ2-6|few|NA
TGTGCCAGCAGTCTAAACACAGGTTCTGGCGCCAACGTCCTGACTTTC
CASSLNTGSGANVLTF
>TRBV6-5|TRBJ2-5|NA|NA
TGTGCCAGCAGTTACCTCGGACGATCACTGGAGACCCAGTACTTC
CASSYLGRSLETQYF
>TRBV11-1|TRBJ2-5|NA|TRBD2
TGTGCCAGCAGCTCGAGTAGGACTAGCGGGCGTCGGGGGGAGACCCAGTACTTC
CASSSSRTSGRRGETQYF
>TRBV2|TRBJ2-1|NA|TRBD2
TGTGCCAGCAGGTCGGCGGGCTGGAGCGGGAGCTATGAGCAGTTCTTC
CASRSAGWSGSYEQFF
>TRBV7-2|TRBJ1-2|few|NA
TGTGCCAGCAGCTCCCTGGTGGGGACTTATGGCTACACCTTC
CASSSLVGTYGYTF
>TRBV6-5|TRBJ2-7|NA|NA
TGTGCCAGCTGGGACACTCCCTACGAGCAGTACTTC
CASWDTPYEQYF
>TRBV11-1|TRBJ1-1|NA|TRBD1
TGTGCCAGCGGCCGGGACAGGGGTTTCGGCACTGAAGCTTTCTTT
CASGRDRGFGTEAFF